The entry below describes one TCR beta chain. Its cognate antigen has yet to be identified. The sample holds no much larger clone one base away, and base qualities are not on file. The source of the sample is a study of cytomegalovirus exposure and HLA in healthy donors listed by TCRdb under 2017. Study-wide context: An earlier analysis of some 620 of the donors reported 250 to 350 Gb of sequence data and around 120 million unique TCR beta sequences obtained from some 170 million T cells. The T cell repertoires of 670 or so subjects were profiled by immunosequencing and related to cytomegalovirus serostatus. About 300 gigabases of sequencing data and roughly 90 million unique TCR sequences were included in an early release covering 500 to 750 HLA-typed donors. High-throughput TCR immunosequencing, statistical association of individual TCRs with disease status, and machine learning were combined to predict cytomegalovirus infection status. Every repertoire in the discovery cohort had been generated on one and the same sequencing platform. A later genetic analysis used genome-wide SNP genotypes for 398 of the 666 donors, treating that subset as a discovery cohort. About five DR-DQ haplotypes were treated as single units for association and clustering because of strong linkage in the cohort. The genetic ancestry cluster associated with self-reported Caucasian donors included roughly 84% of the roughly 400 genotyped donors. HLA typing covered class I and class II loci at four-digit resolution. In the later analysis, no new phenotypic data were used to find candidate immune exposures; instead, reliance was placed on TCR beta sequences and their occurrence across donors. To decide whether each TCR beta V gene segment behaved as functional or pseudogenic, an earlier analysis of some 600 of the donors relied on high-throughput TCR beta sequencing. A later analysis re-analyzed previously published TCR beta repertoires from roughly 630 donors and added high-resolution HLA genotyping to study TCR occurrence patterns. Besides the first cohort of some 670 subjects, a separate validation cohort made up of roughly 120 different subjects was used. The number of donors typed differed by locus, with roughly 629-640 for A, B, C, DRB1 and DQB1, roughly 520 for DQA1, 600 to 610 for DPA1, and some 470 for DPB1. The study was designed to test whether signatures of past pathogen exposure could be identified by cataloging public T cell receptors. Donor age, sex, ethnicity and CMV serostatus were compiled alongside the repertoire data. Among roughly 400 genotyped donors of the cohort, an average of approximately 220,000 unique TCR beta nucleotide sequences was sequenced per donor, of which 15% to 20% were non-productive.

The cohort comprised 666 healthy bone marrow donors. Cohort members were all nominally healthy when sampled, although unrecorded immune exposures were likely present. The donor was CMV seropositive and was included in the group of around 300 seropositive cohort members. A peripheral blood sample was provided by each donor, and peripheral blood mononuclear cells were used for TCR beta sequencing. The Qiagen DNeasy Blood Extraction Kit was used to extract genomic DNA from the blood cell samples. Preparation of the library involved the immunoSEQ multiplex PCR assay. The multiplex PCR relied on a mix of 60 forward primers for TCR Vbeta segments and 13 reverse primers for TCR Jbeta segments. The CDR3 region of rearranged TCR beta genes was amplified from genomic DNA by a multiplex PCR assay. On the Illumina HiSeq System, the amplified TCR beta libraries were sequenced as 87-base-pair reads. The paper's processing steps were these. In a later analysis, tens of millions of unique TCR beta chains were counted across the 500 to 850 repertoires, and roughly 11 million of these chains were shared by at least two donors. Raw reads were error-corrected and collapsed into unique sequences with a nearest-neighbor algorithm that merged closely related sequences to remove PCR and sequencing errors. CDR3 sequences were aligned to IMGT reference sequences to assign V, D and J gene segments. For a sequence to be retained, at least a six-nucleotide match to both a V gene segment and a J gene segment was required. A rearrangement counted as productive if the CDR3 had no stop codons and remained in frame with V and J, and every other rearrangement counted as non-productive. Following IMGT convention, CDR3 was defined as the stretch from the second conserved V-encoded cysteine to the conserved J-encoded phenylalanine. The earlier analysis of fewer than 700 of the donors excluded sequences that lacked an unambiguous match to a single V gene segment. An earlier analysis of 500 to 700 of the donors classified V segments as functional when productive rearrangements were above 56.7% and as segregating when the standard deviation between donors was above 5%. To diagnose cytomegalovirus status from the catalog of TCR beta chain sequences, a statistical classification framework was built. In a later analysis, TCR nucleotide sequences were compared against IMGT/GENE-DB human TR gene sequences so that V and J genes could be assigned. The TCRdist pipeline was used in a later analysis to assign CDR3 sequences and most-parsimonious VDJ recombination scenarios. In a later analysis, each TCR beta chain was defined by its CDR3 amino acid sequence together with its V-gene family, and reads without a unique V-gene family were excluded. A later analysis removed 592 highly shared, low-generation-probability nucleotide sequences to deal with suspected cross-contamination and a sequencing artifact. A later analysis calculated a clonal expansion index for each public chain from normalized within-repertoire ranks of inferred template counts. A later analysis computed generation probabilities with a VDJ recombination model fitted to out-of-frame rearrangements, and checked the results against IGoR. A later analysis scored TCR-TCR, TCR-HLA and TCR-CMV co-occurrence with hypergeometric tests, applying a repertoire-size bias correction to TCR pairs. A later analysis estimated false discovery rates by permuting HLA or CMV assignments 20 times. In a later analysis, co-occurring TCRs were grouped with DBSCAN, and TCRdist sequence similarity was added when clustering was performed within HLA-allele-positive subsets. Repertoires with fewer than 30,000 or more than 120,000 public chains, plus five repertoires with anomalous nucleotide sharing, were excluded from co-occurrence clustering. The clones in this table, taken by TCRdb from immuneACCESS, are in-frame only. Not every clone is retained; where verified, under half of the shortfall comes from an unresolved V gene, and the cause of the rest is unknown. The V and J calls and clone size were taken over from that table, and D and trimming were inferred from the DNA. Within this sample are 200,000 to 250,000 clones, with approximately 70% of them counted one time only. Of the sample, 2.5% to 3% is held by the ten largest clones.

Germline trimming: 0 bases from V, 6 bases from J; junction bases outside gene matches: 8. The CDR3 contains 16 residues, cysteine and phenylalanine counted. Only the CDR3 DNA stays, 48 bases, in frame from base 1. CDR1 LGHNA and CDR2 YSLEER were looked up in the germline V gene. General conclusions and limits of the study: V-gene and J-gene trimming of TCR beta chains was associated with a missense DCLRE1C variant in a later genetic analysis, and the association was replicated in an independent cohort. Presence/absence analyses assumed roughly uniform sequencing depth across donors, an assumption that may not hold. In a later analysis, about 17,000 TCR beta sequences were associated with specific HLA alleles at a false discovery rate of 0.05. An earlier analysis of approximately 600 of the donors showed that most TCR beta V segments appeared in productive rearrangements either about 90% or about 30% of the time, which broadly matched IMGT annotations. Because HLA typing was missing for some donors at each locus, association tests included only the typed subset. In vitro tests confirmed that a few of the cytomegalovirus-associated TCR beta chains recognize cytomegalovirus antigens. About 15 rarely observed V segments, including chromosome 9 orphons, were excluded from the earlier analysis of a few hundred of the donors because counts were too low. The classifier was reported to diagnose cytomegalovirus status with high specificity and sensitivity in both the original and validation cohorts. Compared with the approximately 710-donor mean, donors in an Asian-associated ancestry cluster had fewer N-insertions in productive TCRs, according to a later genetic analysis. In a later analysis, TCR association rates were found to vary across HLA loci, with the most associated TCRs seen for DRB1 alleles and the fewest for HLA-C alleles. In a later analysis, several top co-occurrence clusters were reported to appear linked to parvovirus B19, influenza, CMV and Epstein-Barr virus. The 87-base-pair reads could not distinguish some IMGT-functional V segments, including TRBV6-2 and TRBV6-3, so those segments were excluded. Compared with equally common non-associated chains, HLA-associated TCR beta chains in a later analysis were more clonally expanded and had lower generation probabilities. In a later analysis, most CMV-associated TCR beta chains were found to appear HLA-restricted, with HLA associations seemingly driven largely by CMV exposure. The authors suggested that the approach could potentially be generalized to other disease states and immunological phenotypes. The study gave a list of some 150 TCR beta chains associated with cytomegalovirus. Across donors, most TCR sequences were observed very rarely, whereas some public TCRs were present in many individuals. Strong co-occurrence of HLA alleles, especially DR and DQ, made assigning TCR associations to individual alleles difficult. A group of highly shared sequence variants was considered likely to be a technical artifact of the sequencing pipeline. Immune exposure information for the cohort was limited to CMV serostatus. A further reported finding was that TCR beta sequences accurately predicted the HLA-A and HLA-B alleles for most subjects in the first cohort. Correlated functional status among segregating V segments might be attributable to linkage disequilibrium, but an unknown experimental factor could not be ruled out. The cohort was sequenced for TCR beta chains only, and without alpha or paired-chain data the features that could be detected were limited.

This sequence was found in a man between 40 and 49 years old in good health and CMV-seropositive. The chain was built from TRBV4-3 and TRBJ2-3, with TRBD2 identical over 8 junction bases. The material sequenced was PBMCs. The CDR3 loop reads CASSQDRAGGKDTQYF. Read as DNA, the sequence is TGCGCCAGCAGCCAAGATCGGGCGGGGGGCAAGGATACGCAGTATTTT.